Presented here are 26 T cell receptor beta chains from one specimen sequenced in a study of blood T cell repertoires in COVID-19. Only in-frame clones appear in the TCRdb table, and some are missing; sequencing was by immunoSEQ multiplex PCR. Of 140,000 to 150,000 clones listed, over 80% were seen once; the top ten hold less than 6%. Sequenced material: PBMCs or T cells enriched from blood (not recorded which). These receptors came from a woman aged 50 to 60 who had been exposed to COVID-19.

The V gene is TRBV27, the J gene TRBJ2-3, with 13 positions matching TRBD2. This CDR3 region has 15 residues. Germline trimming cut 6 bases from V and 8 bases from J; bases unmatched to any gene: 8. CDR1 is MNHEY, CDR2 SMNVEV, per germline (reference sequence). The CDR3: CASRSTSGRVLTQYF. CDR3 nucleotides: TGTGCCAGCAGATCCACTAGCGGGAGGGTCCTTACGCAGTATTTT.

The chain carries TRBV12-3 or TRBV12-4 and TRBJ1-1; D is possibly TRBD1 (6 bases). The CDR3 loop spans 12 amino acids. Trimming cost V 2 bases and J 8 bases, with 9 bases left between them. CDR3 protein: CASSLIRGEAFF. The CDR3 nucleotides read TGTGCCAGCAGTTTAATCAGGGGAGAAGCTTTCTTT.

As DNA, the CDR3 is TGTGCCAGCAGCGTGAATCGGGGGGGAGTAACATCTAATGAAAAACTGTTTTTT. This sequence encodes CASSVNRGGVTSNEKLFF. The J gene is TRBJ1-4, the V gene TRBV7-9; maybe TRBD1 (5 bases). The CDR3 has 18 amino acids. Germline loops: CDR1 SEHNR, CDR2 FQNEAQ (reference sequence). Trimming cost V 5 bases and J 3 bases, with 22 bases left between them.

The chain employs TRBV5-1 and TRBJ1-2, with TRBD1 identical over 9 bases. CDR1 and CDR2 from the germline V gene are SGHRS and YFSETQ. The J segment lost 3 bases and the V segment lost 0 bases, leaving 6 bases of the junction unmatched. The CDR3 consists of 16 residues. DNA for the CDR3: TGCGCCAGCAGCTTGGGGGACAGGGTAGCGGACTATGGCTACACCTTC. It specifies CASSLGDRVADYGYTF.

The gene calls are TRBV4-2 and TRBJ1-2; D gene uncertain. This CDR3 has 14 residues. Trimming pared 7 bases from V and 4 bases from J, leaving 16 bases between. Germline V gene lookup returns CDR1 LGHNA and CDR2 YNFKEQ. Written as DNA, the CDR3 is TGTGCCAGCACCCCACGGGGTGAGGGCTATGGCTACACCTTC. As protein: CASTPRGEGYGYTF.

V and J are TRBV29-1 and TRBJ1-1; 7 bases map to TRBD1. Per germline, CDR1 SQVTM and CDR2 ANQGSEA. Losses at the gene ends were 1 base for V and 6 bases for J; bases not matched to a gene: 5. This CDR3 has 13 residues. This chain's CDR3 is CSVEGGQTAEAFF. The CDR3 coding sequence is TGCAGCGTTGAAGGGGGACAGACGGCTGAAGCTTTCTTT. Supplemented by reference TRBV29-1 and TRBJ1-1, the full variable domain reads SAVISQKPSRDICQRGTSLTIQCQVDSQVTMMFWYRQQPGQSLTLIATANQGSEATYESGFVIDKFPISRPNLTFSTLTVSNMSPEDSSIYLCSVEGGQTAEAFFGQGTRLTVV.

This clone has a single count. The CDR3 DNA is TGCAGCGTTGCGGTGGGGGGTGGCACTGAAGCTTTCTTT. It translates to CSVAVGGGTEAFF. V usage is TRBV29-1 and J usage is TRBJ1-1; tentative D call: TRBD1 (5 bases). Germline V gene data show CDR1 as SQVTM and CDR2 as ANQGSEA. Trimming left V 4 bases short and J 4 bases short, with 13 bases between. The CDR3 sequence is 13 residues long.

The chain uses TRBV27 and TRBJ1-6; 7 positions agree with TRBD1. The CDR3 spans 13 residues. Unmatched junction bases numbered 9, after V lost 5 bases and J lost 14 bases. Germline CDR1 and CDR2: MNHEY and SMNVEV (reference sequence). This CDR3 is CASSGQGVGTLHF. The DNA of the CDR3 is TGTGCCAGCAGTGGGCAGGGGGTCGGGACCCTCCACTTT.

The chain has TRBV11-2 and TRBJ2-3; no definite D call. The CDR3 runs 12 residues. CDR1 is SGHAT and CDR2 is FQNNGV in the germline V gene. V lost 5 bases to trimming and J lost 7 bases, with 10 bases between them. For the CDR3, the DNA is TGTGCCAGCAGCCCGAACTCCTATACGCAGTATTTT. Translating gives CASSPNSYTQYF.

V gene TRBV9 combines with J gene TRBJ1-1; D is possibly TRBD1 (6 bases). With 0 bases removed from V and 3 bases from J, the gap between germline ends came to 9 bases. The CDR3 length is 14 residues. Germline V lookup: CDR1 SGDLS, CDR2 YYNGEE. The CDR3, as DNA: TGTGCCAGCAGCGTAGACCCAGGGGACACTGAAGCTTTCTTT. It codes for CASSVDPGDTEAFF.

This clone was counted a single time. The genes are TRBV9 and TRBJ1-5, with D tentatively TRBD1 (5 bases). Germline assignment: CDR1 SGDLS and CDR2 YYNGEE. The V end was cut by 2 bases, the J end by 4 bases, with 13 bases between. This CDR3 contains 15 residues. The CDR3 spells CASSVQGRLNQPQHF. The CDR3 DNA follows: TGTGCCAGCAGCGTCCAGGGTCGATTGAATCAGCCCCAGCATTTT. The full variable domain, rest sourced from reference TRBV9 and TRBJ1-5, is DSGVTQTPKHLITATGQRVTLRCSPRSGDLSVYWYQQSLDQGLQFLIQYYNGEERAKGNILERFSAQQFPDLHSELNLSSLELGDSALYFCASSVQGRLNQPQHFGDGTRLSIL.

The rearrangement joins TRBV5-1 to TRBJ2-1; TRBD2 is a possible D gene (6 bases). This CDR3 comprises 14 residues. V lost 4 bases and J lost 9, with 17 bases in between. Germline loops: CDR1 SGHRS, CDR2 YFSETQ. DNA for the CDR3: TGCGCCAGCAGCCCTGGGACTTCCCAGGGTGAGCAGTTCTTC. Its translation is CASSPGTSQGEQFF. The variable domain in full, with the rest retrieved from reference TRBV5-1 and TRBJ2-1, is KAGVTQTPRYLIKTRGQQVTLSCSPISGHRSVSWYQQTPGQGLQFLFEYFSETQRNKGNFPGRFSGRQFSNSRSEMNVSTLELGDSALYLCASSPGTSQGEQFFGPGTRLTVL.

The chain recombines TRBV6-5 with TRBJ2-3, with D maybe TRBD1 (5 bases). The CDR3 length is 13 residues. V was clipped by 1 base and J by 3 bases, with 5 bases between them. Germline assignment: CDR1 MNHEY and CDR2 SVGAGI. Here the CDR3 reads CASSYYRTDTQYF. The CDR3 DNA sequence: TGTGCCAGCAGTTACTACAGGACAGATACGCAGTATTTT.

This clone was counted at least ten times. This rearrangement joins TRBV12-3 or TRBV12-4 to TRBJ1-2, with TRBD1 identical over 8 bases. The V and J ends lost 6 bases and 4 bases, in that order; junction bases with no gene match: 4. There are 13 residues in the CDR3. The CDR3 loop reads CASRRQGSYGYTF. DNA for the CDR3: TGTGCCAGCAGGCGACAGGGGAGCTATGGCTACACCTTC.

The chain couples TRBV14 to TRBJ1-2; TRBD1 matches 7 bases. From germline, CDR1 is SGHDN and CDR2 FVKESK. This CDR3 spans 14 amino acids. After removal of 1 base from V and 3 bases from J, the junction contained 2 bases not matched to a gene. Here the CDR3 DNA reads TGTGCCAGCAGCCAAGGAGGGGGCTACTATGGCTACACCTTC. Translated, it gives CASSQGGGYYGYTF. Combining the CDR3 with reference TRBV14 and TRBJ1-2 gives the whole variable domain EAGVTQFPSHSVIEKGQTVTLRCDPISGHDNLYWYRRVMGKEIKFLLHFVKESKQDESGMPNNRFLAERTGGTYSTLKVQPAELEDSGVYFCASSQGGGYYGYTFGSGTRLTVV.

The chain links TRBV5-6 to TRBJ1-2, with D possibly matching TRBD1 (5 bases). CDR1 and CDR2 (germline): SGHDT, YYEEEE. Deletions cut 4 bases from V and 7 bases from J, with 20 bases between. This CDR3 comprises 15 residues. CDR3 nucleotide sequence: TGTGCCAGCAGCCCTGATGGGGGGATGATTCGTGGCTACACCTTC. Translated: CASSPDGGMIRGYTF.

The rearrangement joins TRBV6-5 to TRBJ2-3; no clear D. V lost 6 bases and J lost 0, with 13 bases in between. The V gene's germline CDR1 is MNHEY and CDR2 SVGAGI. The CDR3 is made up of 15 amino acids. The CDR3: CASRSVEPSTDTQYF. The CDR3 DNA follows: TGTGCCAGCAGGTCCGTAGAACCTAGCACAGATACGCAGTATTTT.

V and J are TRBV12-3 or TRBV12-4 and TRBJ2-5; D unclear. Trimming cost V 8 bases and J 6 bases, with 10 bases left between them. This CDR3 has 11 amino acids. The CDR3, as DNA: TGTGCCAGCGGTAGTTCGAAGACCCAGTACTTC. Amino acids: CASGSSKTQYF.

V gene TRBV7-9 combines with J gene TRBJ2-1, with TRBD1 matching 10 bases. From germline, CDR1 is SEHNR and CDR2 FQNEAQ (reference sequence). V shed 5 bases and J 8 bases; nucleotides not matched to a gene: 15. The CDR3 consists of 17 residues. The CDR3 nucleotides are TGTGCCAGCAGCCCCAGACAGGGGGCGACTCATGACGATGAGCAGTTCTTC. Residues: CASSPRQGATHDDEQFF.

The chain recombines TRBV3-1 (or the pseudogene TRBV3-2) with TRBJ1-2; D unclear. V was trimmed by 2 bases and J by 8 bases, leaving 15 bases between them. CDR3 length equals 14 residues. Per germline, CDR1 LGHDT and CDR2 YNNKEL (reference sequence). The CDR3 DNA reads TGTGCCAGCAGCCAACGGGTCAGAGCCGGAGGCTACACCTTC. As protein: CASSQRVRAGGYTF.

This chain connects TRBV19 to TRBJ2-5, with 14 bases identical to TRBD2. CDR1 LNHDA and CDR2 SQIVND come from the germline V gene (reference sequence). V was pared by 7 bases and J by 5 bases, with 9 bases of the junction left unmatched. The CDR3 sequence is 16 residues long. The CDR3 coding sequence is TGTGCCAGTACTCCGGGACTAGCGGGAGCCTGGGAGACCCAGTACTTC. Residues: CASTPGLAGAWETQYF.

The V and J genes are TRBV4-1 and TRBJ2-3, with a weak D call TRBD2 (6 bases). This CDR3 contains 16 residues. Per the germline V gene, CDR1 is MGHRA and CDR2 is YSYEKL. Trimming stripped 0 bases from V and 2 bases from J, with 12 bases between. The CDR3 bases are TGCGCCAGCAGCCAAGACTTGGGACTTGACACAGATACGCAGTATTTT. This gives the protein CASSQDLGLDTDTQYF.

The chain uses TRBV10-3 and TRBJ1-2, with 9 nucleotides matching TRBD1. This CDR3 has 14 amino acids. The germline V gene has CDR1 ENHRY and CDR2 SYGVKD. Unmatched junction bases numbered 4, after V lost 3 bases and J lost 5 bases. DNA for the CDR3: TGTGCCATCAGTGAAGACAGGGGGGTTTATGGCTACACCTTC. The encoded protein is CAISEDRGVYGYTF.

On this clone: A read error may account for a junction end that differs from germline. V is TRBV3-1 (or the pseudogene TRBV3-2) and J is TRBJ2-5, with no clear D. The CDR3 is made up of 13 amino acids. Per germline, CDR1 LGHDT and CDR2 YNNKEL (reference sequence). The chain's CDR3 is CASSEDLGETQYF. The CDR3 nucleotides read TGTGCCAGCAGCGAAGACCTGGGCGAGACCCAGTACTTC.

J is TRBJ2-3 and V is TRBV2; D is perhaps TRBD1 (6 bases). This CDR3 contains 16 residues. Germline loops: CDR1 SNHLY, CDR2 FYNNEI. V gave up 8 bases and J gave up 0 bases, with 18 bases separating them. DNA for the CDR3: TGTGCCAGCGCGAGTGCTAGGGACACAAGCACAGATACGCAGTATTTT. It codes for CASASARDTSTDTQYF.

The chain employs TRBV9 and TRBJ2-1, with a weak D call TRBD2 (5 bases). The V gene's germline CDR1 is SGDLS and CDR2 YYNGEE. Trimming cost V 0 bases and J 0 bases, with 7 bases left between them. CDR3 length: 15 amino acids. This chain's CDR3 is CASSVAEGSYNEQFF. The DNA for the CDR3 is TGTGCCAGCAGCGTAGCTGAGGGCTCCTACAATGAGCAGTTCTTC.